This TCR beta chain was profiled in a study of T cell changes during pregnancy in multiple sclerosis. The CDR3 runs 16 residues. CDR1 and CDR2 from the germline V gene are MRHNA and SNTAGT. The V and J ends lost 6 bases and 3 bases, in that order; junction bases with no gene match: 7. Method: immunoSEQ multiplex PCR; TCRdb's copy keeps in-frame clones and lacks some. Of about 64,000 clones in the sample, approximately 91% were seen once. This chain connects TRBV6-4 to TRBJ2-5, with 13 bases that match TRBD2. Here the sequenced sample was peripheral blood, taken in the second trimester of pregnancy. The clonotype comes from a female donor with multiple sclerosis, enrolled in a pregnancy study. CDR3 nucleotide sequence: TGTGCCAGCAGCGACACTGGGACTAGCGGGGAAGAGACCCAGTACTTC. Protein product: CASSDTGTSGEETQYF.